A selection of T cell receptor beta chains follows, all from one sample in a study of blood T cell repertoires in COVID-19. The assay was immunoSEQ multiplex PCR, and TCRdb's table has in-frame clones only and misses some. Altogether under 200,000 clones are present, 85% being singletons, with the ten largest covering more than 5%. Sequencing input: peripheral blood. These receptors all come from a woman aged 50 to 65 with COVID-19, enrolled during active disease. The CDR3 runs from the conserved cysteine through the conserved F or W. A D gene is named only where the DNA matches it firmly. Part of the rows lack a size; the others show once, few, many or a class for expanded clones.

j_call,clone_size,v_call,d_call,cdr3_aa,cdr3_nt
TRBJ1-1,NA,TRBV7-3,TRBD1,CASSLTGQGNTEAFF,TGTGCCAGCAGCTTAACGGGACAGGGGAACACTGAAGCTTTCTTT
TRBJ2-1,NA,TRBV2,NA,CASSDTRGLNEQFF,TGTGCCAGCAGTGATACCAGGGGCCTAAATGAGCAGTTCTTC
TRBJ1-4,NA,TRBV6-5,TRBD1,CASSYDRVRGEKLFF,TGTGCCAGCAGTTACGACAGGGTTAGGGGTGAAAAACTGTTTTTT
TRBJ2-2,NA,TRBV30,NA,CAWNRGTGELFF,TGTGCCTGGAATCGGGGTACCGGGGAGCTGTTTTTT
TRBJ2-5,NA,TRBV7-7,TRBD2,CASSPVAGGETQYF,TGTGCTAGCAGCCCAGTAGCGGGGGGGGAGACCCAGTACTTC
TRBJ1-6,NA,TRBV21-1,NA,CASLESSYNSPLHF,TGTGCCAGCCTCGAGAGCTCCTATAATTCACCCCTCCACTTT
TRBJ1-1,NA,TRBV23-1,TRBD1,CASSQSRQGGTEAFF,TGCGCCAGCAGTCAATCGAGACAGGGGGGGACTGAAGCTTTCTTT
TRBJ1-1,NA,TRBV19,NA,CASSIGAGVNTEAFF,TGTGCCAGTAGTATAGGGGCCGGGGTGAACACTGAAGCTTTCTTT
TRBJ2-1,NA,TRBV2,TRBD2,CASHYLGGGVYNEQFF,TGTGCCAGCCATTATTTGGGCGGGGGAGTCTACAATGAGCAGTTCTTC
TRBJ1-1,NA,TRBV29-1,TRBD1,CSAPDRARNTEAFF,TGCAGCGCCCCGGACAGGGCGAGGAACACTGAAGCTTTCTTT
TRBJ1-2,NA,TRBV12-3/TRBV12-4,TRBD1,CASSLQGAGYTF,TGTGCCAGCAGTTTACAGGGGGCTGGCTACACCTTC
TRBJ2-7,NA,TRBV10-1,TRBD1,CASSMDRGYEQYF,TGCGCCAGCAGCATGGACAGGGGCTACGAGCAGTACTTC
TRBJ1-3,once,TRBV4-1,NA,CASSQSTGTLTGNTIYF,TGCGCCAGCAGCCAGTCGACAGGTACCTTGACCGGAAACACCATATATTTT
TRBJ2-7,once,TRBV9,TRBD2,CASSVATGSGVVYEQYF,TGTGCCAGCAGCGTAGCTACGGGGAGCGGGGTAGTATACGAGCAGTACTTC
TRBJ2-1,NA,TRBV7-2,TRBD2,CASSLSGGGEQFF,TGTGCCAGCAGCCTCAGCGGGGGAGGTGAGCAGTTCTTC
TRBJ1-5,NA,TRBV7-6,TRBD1,CASSSDRGNQPQHF,TGTGCCAGCAGCTCTGACAGGGGCAATCAGCCCCAGCATTTT
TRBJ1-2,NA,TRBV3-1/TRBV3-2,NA,CASSQEGGFSGYTF,TGTGCCAGCAGCCAAGAGGGGGGGTTTTCTGGCTACACCTTC
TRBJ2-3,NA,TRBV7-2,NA,CASSLIGNADTQYF,TGTGCCAGCAGCTTAATTGGCAACGCAGATACGCAGTATTTT
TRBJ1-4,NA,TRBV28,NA,CASSATGEKLFF,TGTGCCAGCAGTGCCACAGGTGAAAAACTGTTTTTT
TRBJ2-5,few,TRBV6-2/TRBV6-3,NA,CASSYARSGQETQYF,TGTGCCAGCAGTTACGCCCGTAGCGGCCAAGAGACCCAGTACTTC
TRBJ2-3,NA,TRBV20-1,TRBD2,CSAPEAGVLLF,TGCAGTGCCCCAGAAGCGGGGGTCCTGCTATTT
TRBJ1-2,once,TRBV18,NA,CASSARGGYTF,TGTGCCAGCTCTGCCAGGGGAGGCTACACCTTC
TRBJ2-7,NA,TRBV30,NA,CAWNPRGGYEQYF,TGTGCCTGGAACCCGAGGGGGGGATACGAGCAGTACTTC
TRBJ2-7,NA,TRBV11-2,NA,CASSFAVAAGSHEQYF,TGTGCCAGCAGCTTTGCCGTCGCGGCAGGGTCGCACGAGCAGTACTTC
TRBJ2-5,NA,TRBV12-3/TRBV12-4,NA,CASSLWSGETQYF,TGTGCCAGCAGTTTATGGAGTGGCGAGACCCAGTACTTC
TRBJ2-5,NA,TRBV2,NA,CASSGTQETQYF,TGTGCCAGCAGTGGTACTCAAGAGACCCAGTACTTC
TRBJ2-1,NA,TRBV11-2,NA,CASSSWTISDEQFF,TGTGCCAGCAGCTCCTGGACTATTAGTGATGAGCAGTTCTTC